This record looks at one T cell receptor beta chain sequence and its context. Germline is not matched at one junction end, which may reflect a read error. The CDR3 runs to 13 residues. From germline, CDR1 is DFQATT and CDR2 SNEGSKA (reference sequence). These data come from a study of blood T cell repertoires in COVID-19. Generated by immunoSEQ multiplex PCR, the TCRdb table keeps only in-frame clones and is missing some. Of 300,000 to 350,000 clones in the sample, 70% to 90% were seen once. Patients from Seattle were sampled longitudinally, starting during active infection. This rearrangement joins TRBV20-1 to TRBJ1-2; possible D gene TRBD1, 5 bases. The material sequenced was peripheral blood. The sequence derives from a woman aged 25 to 39 with COVID-19, enrolled during active disease. The CDR3 loop reads CSASKRQTYGFAF. DNA of the CDR3: TGCAGTGCTAGTAAGAGACAGACTTATGGCTTTGCCTTC.